This T cell receptor (beta chain) was sequenced in a study of cytomegalovirus exposure and HLA in healthy donors. Primers: 60 Vbeta forward and 13 Jbeta reverse. Here immunoSEQ multiplex PCR was the method, and the copy in TCRdb shows in-frame clones only, minus some. The sample yields about 180,000 clones, roughly 80% seen once. Study-level findings and limits: Because they were indistinguishable, some V segments, including TRBV6-2 and TRBV6-3, were excluded. Under in vitro conditions, a few CMV-associated chains were confirmed as specific for CMV antigens. Most TCR sequences were seen very rarely across donors, but some public TCRs occurred in many.

About this clone itself: The antigen is not known.

Trimming left V 2 bases short and J 4 bases short, with 11 bases between. The CDR3 covers 14 residues. Germline values: CDR1 LNHDA, CDR2 SQIVND (reference sequence). The receptor was isolated from a man between 40 and 49 years old in good health and CMV-seronegative. The rearrangement joins TRBV19 to TRBJ2-5, with a possible D match to TRBD2 (5 bases). Sequenced input: PBMCs. The CDR3, as DNA: TGTGCCAGTAGTATATCCGGGATCCCAGAGACCCAGTACTTC. It specifies CASSISGIPETQYF.